Shown below are 26 T cell receptor beta chains from a single sample sequenced in a study of blood T cells in healthy people across ages. Together with a sample-barcoded 5' primer, a J-beta primer mix was included in a second PCR lasting about 6 to 12 cycles. From the 5' RACE reads, TCRdb called clonotypes with MiXCR, one entry per CDR3 protein. The sample yields hundreds of thousands of distinct CDR3 sequences, around two fifths seen once. Sequenced: blood. The origin of the receptors is a man in his sixties in good health.

V is TRBV6-6 and J is TRBJ2-4; D not resolved. Germline V gene sequence: CDR1 MNHNY, CDR2 SVGAGI (reference sequence). This CDR3 is built from 16 residues. V was cut by 5 bases and J by 4 bases, with 18 bases left in between. The CDR3 bases are TGTGCCAGCAGTCTTGACGGCACCATGTCAAAAAACATTCAGTACTTC. Its translation: CASSLDGTMSKNIQYF.

About this clonotype: The junction and the germline gene differ at one end; a read error may be behind it. The chain is built from TRBV12-3 or TRBV12-4 and TRBJ2-3; TRBD2 is a possible D gene (6 bases). The CDR3 contains 16 residues. The CDR3 sequence: CAGSFNAGKRADTQYF. In DNA, the CDR3 is TGTGCCGGCAGTTTCAATGCGGGGAAGAGGGCCGATACGCAGTATTTT.

This chain connects TRBV20-1 to TRBJ2-1; 15 nucleotides agree with TRBD2. Per germline, CDR1 DFQATT and CDR2 SNEGSKA (reference sequence). The CDR3 consists of 16 residues. J lost 4 bases, V lost 2 bases, and 3 bases had no gene match. The CDR3 DNA reads as TGCAGTGCTAGACGCGGGACTAGCGGGGGGTACAATGAGCAGTTCTTC. It translates to CSARRGTSGGYNEQFF.

Worth noting for this clonotype: Mismatch with germline at one junction end may stem from a read error. The V and J genes are TRBV6-5 and TRBJ2-1; D is uncertain. Germline values: CDR1 MNHEY, CDR2 SVGAGI. This CDR3 has 12 residues. In DNA form, the CDR3 reads TGTGCCAGCAGTCAATTGGGCAATCAGCAGTTCTTC. It translates to CASSQLGNQQFF.

The CDR3 DNA reads TGTGCCAGCAGCTACCCCGAAGGCATTCAGTACTTC. It is translated as CASSYPEGIQYF. The chain couples TRBV7-2 to TRBJ2-4; D not resolved. In germline, CDR1 is SGHTA, CDR2 FQGNSA. Between the trimmed V and J ends, which lost 4 bases and 9 bases, there was a span of 10 bases. CDR3 length: 12 amino acids.

This chain joins TRBV7-2 and TRBJ2-7; 8 nucleotides match TRBD1. Germline assignment: CDR1 SGHTA and CDR2 FQGNSA. Germline trimming cut 2 bases from V and 5 bases from J; bases unmatched to any gene: 5. CDR3 size: 14 residues. The CDR3 loop is CASSLSGGKHEQYF. The CDR3 DNA is TGTGCCAGCAGCTTATCAGGGGGCAAACACGAGCAGTACTTC.

This clonotype came up a few times. V is TRBV15 and J is TRBJ1-5, with D unresolved. V lost 2 bases and J 1 base, leaving 18 bases between the germline ends. This CDR3 region has 18 residues. Germline assignment: CDR1 LNHNV and CDR2 YYDKDF (reference sequence). CDR3 sequence reads: CATSRSTPYLASNQPQHF. CDR3 in DNA: TGTGCCACCAGCAGATCCACACCTTATTTAGCCAGCAATCAGCCCCAGCATTTT.

The gene calls are TRBV10-3 and TRBJ2-3, with TRBD1 identical over 7 bases. CDR1 ENHRY and CDR2 SYGVKD come from the germline V gene. This CDR3 has 15 residues. The ends lost 3 bases at V and 0 bases at J; junction bases unmatched: 3. The CDR3 coding sequence is TGTGCCATCAGTGATGGGACAGCGAGCACAGATACGCAGTATTTT. Translated, it gives CAISDGTASTDTQYF.

In this sample, this clonotype turned up a few times. This sequence joins TRBV5-4 and TRBJ2-6; a weak D match, TRBD1 (5 bases). The V end lost 2 bases, the J end lost 1 base, and 13 bases lay between the germline ends. The CDR3 length is 17 residues. The germline gives CDR1 SGHNT, CDR2 YYREEE (reference sequence). The CDR3, as DNA: TGTGCCAGCAGCTTTGCAGGGTCTAGTTCTGGGGCCAACGTCCTGACTTTC. Residues: CASSFAGSSSGANVLTF.

Only a few counts were recorded for this clonotype. The chain recombines TRBV7-9 with TRBJ2-3; TRBD2 matches 10 bases. V shed 3 bases, J shed 1 base, and the junction held 1 base outside the gene matches. In germline, CDR1 is SEHNR, CDR2 FQNEAQ (reference sequence). There are 15 residues in the CDR3. CDR3 sequence reads: CASSFGLAGTDTQYF. The CDR3 DNA is TGTGCCAGCAGCTTCGGACTAGCGGGCACAGATACGCAGTATTTT.

In its sample, this clonotype was seen many times. This clone may be a read error of a much larger clone one base away. This chain connects TRBV10-3 to TRBJ2-5; 9 nucleotides line up with TRBD1. This CDR3 has 15 amino acids. CDR1 and CDR2 from the germline V gene are ENHRY and SYGVKD. V lost 6 bases, J lost 11 bases, and 16 bases stayed unmatched. DNA of the CDR3: TGTGCCATCAGCCCGGGACAGGGCTCTCACAATGAGCAGTACTTC. Amino acids: CAISPGQGSHNEQYF.

This chain connects TRBV6-5 to TRBJ2-1; TRBD2 matches 11 bases. Germline-derived CDR1 and CDR2 are MNHEY and SVGAGI. This CDR3 is built from 18 residues. V trimming: 2 bases; J trimming: 1 base; junction bases outside the gene matches: 7. CDR3 residues: CASSYASGGRRSYNEQFF. CDR3 coding DNA: TGTGCCAGCAGTTACGCTAGCGGGGGGAGGCGGTCCTACAATGAGCAGTTCTTC.

The V call is TRBV3-1, the J call TRBJ2-1; unclear D gene. Germline V gene data show CDR1 as LGHDT and CDR2 as YNNKEL (reference sequence). V was cut by 2 bases and J by 5 bases, with 16 bases left in between. This CDR3 is built from 16 residues. The CDR3, as DNA: TGTGCCAGCAGCCAACCCCTGGTCGGCCGGGACAATGAGCAGTTCTTC. Amino acids: CASSQPLVGRDNEQFF.

This clonotype was seen more than once but under ten times. V gene TRBV7-9 combines with J gene TRBJ2-4; TRBD2 is a possible D gene (7 bases). TRBJ2-7 matches the DNA end more closely, so the J call is doubtful. The CDR3 spans 15 residues. In germline, CDR1 is SEHNR, CDR2 FQNEAQ (reference sequence). As DNA, the CDR3 is TGTGCCAGCAGCGTTGAAACTACAGGGAGGGTCGAGCAGTACTTC. Translating gives CASSVETTGRVEQYF.

This clonotype was observed a few times. The genes are TRBV16 and TRBJ2-7, with D possibly being TRBD1 (5 bases). The germline V gene encodes CDR1 KGHSY and CDR2 FQNENV. The CDR3 has 16 residues. Trimming took off 0 bases at V and 3 bases at J, with 15 bases between the two ends. The CDR3: CASSQSPGLLDYEQYF. CDR3 coding DNA: TGTGCCAGCAGCCAATCACCAGGGCTTCTAGACTACGAGCAGTACTTC.

This clonotype was observed a handful of times. V and J are TRBV4-3 and TRBJ2-1; 10 positions match TRBD2. In germline, CDR1 is LGHNA, CDR2 YSLEER. With 4 bases clipped from V and 8 bases from J, the junction kept 8 bases outside the gene matches. CDR3 length equals 15 residues. CDR3 protein: CASSPSGGGEDEQFF. The CDR3 DNA reads TGCGCCAGCAGCCCAAGCGGGGGGGGCGAGGATGAGCAGTTCTTC.

The chain joins TRBV4-1 to TRBJ2-3, with D possibly matching TRBD2 (6 bases). The CDR3 spans 15 residues. The germline gives CDR1 MGHRA, CDR2 YSYEKL. V was shortened by 0 bases and J by 4 bases, with 11 bases between the two germline ends. CDR3 in DNA: TGCGCCAGCAGCCAAGAACGGGGCGGGGCAGATACGCAGTATTTT. Protein sequence: CASSQERGGADTQYF.

A few counts support this clonotype. The chain combines TRBV30 with TRBJ1-2, with D possibly matching TRBD1 (6 bases). CDR3 length: 13 amino acids. V lost 4 bases and J lost 6, with 15 bases in between. Germline CDR1 reads GTSNPN; CDR2 reads SVGIG (reference sequence). The CDR3 bases are TGTGCCTGGACCCGAGGGACATTGGATGGCTACACCTTC. As protein: CAWTRGTLDGYTF. Using reference TRBV30 and TRBJ1-2 for the parts outside the CDR3, the full variable domain is SQTIHQWPATLVQPVGSPLSLECTVEGTSNPNLYWYRQAAGRGLQLLFYSVGIGQISSEVPQNLSASRPQDRQFILSSKKLLLSDSGFYLCAWTRGTLDGYTFGSGTRLTVV.

This rearrangement joins TRBV28 to TRBJ1-2, with D perhaps TRBD1 (5 bases). CDR3 length equals 13 residues. Germline values: CDR1 MDHEN, CDR2 SYDVKM. Trimming removed 6 bases at V and 6 bases at J, with 14 bases between. Written as DNA, the CDR3 is TGTGCCAGCAGCTATTCGGGGGAGGATGGCTACACCTTC. Translation: CASSYSGEDGYTF.

Only a few counts were recorded for this clonotype. The chain is built from TRBV28 and TRBJ1-1; the D is unclear. The CDR3 runs to 15 residues. V was pared by 5 bases and J by 6 bases, with 19 bases between. Per the germline V gene, CDR1 is MDHEN and CDR2 is SYDVKM. The CDR3 DNA sequence: TGTGCCAGCAGTCCGGCGGGGTCCAAGGGTCCTGAAGCTTTCTTT. Amino acids: CASSPAGSKGPEAFF.

This CDR3 reads CASRSGHLRWEKLFF. Written as DNA, the CDR3 is TGTGCCAGCAGATCGGGACATCTCCGCTGGGAAAAACTGTTTTTT. This rearrangement joins TRBV12-3 or TRBV12-4 to TRBJ1-4; D might be TRBD1 (6 bases). This CDR3 region has 15 residues. V lost 6 bases, J lost 8 bases, and 19 bases lay in between.

CDR3 DNA: TGCGCCAGCAGCTGGGTTGGGACCGATAACGTCCTGACTTTC. Translating it yields CASSWVGTDNVLTF. This chain joins TRBV5-1 and TRBJ2-6, with D perhaps matching TRBD1 or TRBD2 (5 bases each). The CDR3 is made up of 14 amino acids. Looked up from germline, CDR1 is SGHRS and CDR2 is YFSETQ. The V end was cut by 3 bases, the J end by 10 bases, with 14 bases between.

The chain employs TRBV20-1 and TRBJ2-4; D uncertain. This CDR3 has 13 residues. V dropped 7 bases and J dropped 3 bases, with 13 bases sitting between them. CDR1 is DFQATT, CDR2 SNEGSKA, per germline (reference sequence). CDR3 nucleotide sequence: TGCAGTGAATTGGGTCCCGGCAAAAACATTCAGTACTTC. Encoded protein: CSELGPGKNIQYF.

This clonotype was seen only a few times. A much bigger clone sits one base away, suggesting this may be a read error. The gene calls are TRBV3-1 and TRBJ2-5, with D possibly being TRBD2 (6 bases). This CDR3 has 12 amino acids. Germline V CDR1 and CDR2: LGHDT, YNNKEL (reference sequence). The V end lost 3 bases, the J end lost 11 bases, and 13 bases lay between the germline ends. The CDR3 nucleotides are TGTGCCAGCAGCCAGCCGGGAGCAGAGCAGTACTTC. Protein product: CASSQPGAEQYF.

The table lists this clonotype with a few counts. This chain connects TRBV25-1 to TRBJ2-7, with D possibly TRBD2 on 5 matching bases. Trimming stripped 2 bases from V and 6 bases from J, with 23 bases between. Per the germline V gene, CDR1 is MGHDK and CDR2 is SYGVNS. This CDR3 is built from 17 residues. CDR3 amino acids: CASSENPGLGGEGEQYF. In DNA, the CDR3 is TGTGCCAGCAGTGAAAATCCGGGCCTAGGAGGTGAGGGCGAGCAGTACTTC.

The J gene is TRBJ2-7, the V gene TRBV19; TRBD2 agrees at 11 bases. The CDR3 extends over 15 amino acids. V lost 5 bases to trimming and J lost 4 bases; unmatched junction nucleotides: 7. CDR1 and CDR2 (germline): LNHDA, SQIVND (reference sequence). The CDR3: CASSFRLAGRYEQYF. For the CDR3, the DNA is TGTGCCAGTAGTTTCAGACTAGCGGGGAGGTACGAGCAGTACTTC.